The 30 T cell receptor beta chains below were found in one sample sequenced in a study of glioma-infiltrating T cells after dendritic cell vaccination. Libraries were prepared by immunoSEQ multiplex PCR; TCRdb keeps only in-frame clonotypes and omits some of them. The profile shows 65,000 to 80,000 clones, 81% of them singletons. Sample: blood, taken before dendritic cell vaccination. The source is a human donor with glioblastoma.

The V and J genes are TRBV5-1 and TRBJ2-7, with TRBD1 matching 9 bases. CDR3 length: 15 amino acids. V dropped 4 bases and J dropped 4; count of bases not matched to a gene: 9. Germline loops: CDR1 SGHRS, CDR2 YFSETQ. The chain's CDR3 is CASSPGPGQGYEQYF. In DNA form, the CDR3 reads TGCGCCAGCAGCCCAGGGCCGGGACAGGGTTACGAGCAGTACTTC.

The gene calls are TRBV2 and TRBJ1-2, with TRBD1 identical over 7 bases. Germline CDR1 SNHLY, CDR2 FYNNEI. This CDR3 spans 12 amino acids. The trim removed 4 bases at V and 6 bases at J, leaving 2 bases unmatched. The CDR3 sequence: CASSAQGDGYTF. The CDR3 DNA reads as TGTGCCAGCAGTGCCCAGGGGGATGGCTACACCTTC.

For the CDR3, the DNA is TGTGCCAGCAGCGTAGGGCCACAGGGGGAAACACCCCTCCACTTT. It translates to CASSVGPQGETPLHF. The chain links TRBV9 to TRBJ1-6; TRBD1 matches at 8 bases. Unmatched junction bases numbered 7, after V lost 0 bases and J lost 11 bases. The germline V gene has CDR1 SGDLS and CDR2 YYNGEE. The CDR3 has 15 amino acids.

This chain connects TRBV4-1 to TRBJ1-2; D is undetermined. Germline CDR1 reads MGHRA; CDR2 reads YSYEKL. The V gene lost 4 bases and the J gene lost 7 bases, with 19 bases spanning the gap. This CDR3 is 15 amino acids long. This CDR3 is CASSPIIQLAPGYTF. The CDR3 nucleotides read TGCGCCAGCAGCCCGATAATCCAACTAGCCCCTGGCTACACCTTC.

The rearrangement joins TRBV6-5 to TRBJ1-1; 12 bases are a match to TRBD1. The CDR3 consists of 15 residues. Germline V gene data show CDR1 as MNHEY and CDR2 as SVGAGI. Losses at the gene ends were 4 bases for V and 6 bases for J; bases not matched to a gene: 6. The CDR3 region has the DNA TGTGCCAGCAGTTCTGGGACAGGGGGCGGCGCTGAAGCTTTCTTT. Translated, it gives CASSSGTGGGAEAFF.

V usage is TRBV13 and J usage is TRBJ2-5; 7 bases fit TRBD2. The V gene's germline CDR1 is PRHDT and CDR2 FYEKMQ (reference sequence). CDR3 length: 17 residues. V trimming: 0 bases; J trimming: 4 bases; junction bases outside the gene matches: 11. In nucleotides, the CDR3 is TGTGCCAGCAGCTTAGGGGGTTGGACTAGTCGGGTAGAGACCCAGTACTTC. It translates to CASSLGGWTSRVETQYF.

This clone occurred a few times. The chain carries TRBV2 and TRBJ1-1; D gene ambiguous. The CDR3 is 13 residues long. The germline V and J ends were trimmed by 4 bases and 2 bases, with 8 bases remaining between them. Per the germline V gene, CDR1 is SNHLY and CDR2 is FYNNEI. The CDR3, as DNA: TGTGCCAGCAGTGTGGGCGTTAACACTGAAGCTTTCTTT. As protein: CASSVGVNTEAFF.

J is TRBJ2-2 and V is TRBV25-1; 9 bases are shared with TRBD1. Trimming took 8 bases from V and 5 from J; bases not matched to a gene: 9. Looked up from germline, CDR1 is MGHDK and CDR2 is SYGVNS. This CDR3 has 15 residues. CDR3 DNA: TGTGCCAGCGTATGGGGACAGGGCGGGACCGGGGAGCTGTTTTTT. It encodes CASVWGQGGTGELFF.

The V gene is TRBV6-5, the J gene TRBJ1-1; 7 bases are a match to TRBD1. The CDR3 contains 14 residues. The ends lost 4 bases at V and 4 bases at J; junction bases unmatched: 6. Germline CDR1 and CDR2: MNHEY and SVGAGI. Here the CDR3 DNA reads TGTGCCAGCAGTTTTAGGGGGCTCTTCACTGAAGCTTTCTTT. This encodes CASSFRGLFTEAFF.

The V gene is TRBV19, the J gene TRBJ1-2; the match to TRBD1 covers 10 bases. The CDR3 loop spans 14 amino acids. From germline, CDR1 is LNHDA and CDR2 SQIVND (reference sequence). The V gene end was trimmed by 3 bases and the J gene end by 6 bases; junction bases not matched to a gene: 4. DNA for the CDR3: TGTGCCAGTAGTATCGGGGACAGGGGTAATGGCTACACCTTC. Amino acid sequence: CASSIGDRGNGYTF.

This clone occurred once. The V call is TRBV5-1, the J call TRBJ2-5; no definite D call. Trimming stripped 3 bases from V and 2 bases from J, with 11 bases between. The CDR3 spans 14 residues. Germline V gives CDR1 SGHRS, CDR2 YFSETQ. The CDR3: CASSSSPEQETQYF. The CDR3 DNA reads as TGCGCCAGCAGCTCATCCCCGGAGCAAGAGACCCAGTACTTC.

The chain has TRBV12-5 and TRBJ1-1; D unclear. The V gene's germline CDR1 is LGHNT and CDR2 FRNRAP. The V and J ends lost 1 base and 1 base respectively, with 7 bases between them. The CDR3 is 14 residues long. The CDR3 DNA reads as TGTGCTAGTGGTTTGGGACAAACGAACACTGAAGCTTTCTTT. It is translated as CASGLGQTNTEAFF. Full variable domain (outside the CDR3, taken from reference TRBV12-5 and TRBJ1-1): DARVTQTPRHKVTEMGQEVTMRCQPILGHNTVFWYRQTMMQGLELLAYFRNRAPLDDSGMPKDRFSAEMPDATLATLKIQPSEPRDSAVYFCASGLGQTNTEAFFGQGTRLTVV.

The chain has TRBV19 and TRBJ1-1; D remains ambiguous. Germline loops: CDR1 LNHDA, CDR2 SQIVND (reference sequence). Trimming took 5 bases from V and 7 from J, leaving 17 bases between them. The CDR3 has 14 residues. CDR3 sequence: CASSPPPNYYEAFF. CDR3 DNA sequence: TGTGCCAGTAGTCCCCCCCCCAACTATTATGAAGCTTTCTTT.

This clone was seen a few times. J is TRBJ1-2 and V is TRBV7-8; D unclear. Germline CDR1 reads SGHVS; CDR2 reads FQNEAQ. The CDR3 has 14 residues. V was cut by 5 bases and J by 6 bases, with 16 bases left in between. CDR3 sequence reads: CASSPDSGFHGYTF. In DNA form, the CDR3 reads TGTGCCAGCAGCCCCGATTCGGGGTTCCATGGCTACACCTTC.

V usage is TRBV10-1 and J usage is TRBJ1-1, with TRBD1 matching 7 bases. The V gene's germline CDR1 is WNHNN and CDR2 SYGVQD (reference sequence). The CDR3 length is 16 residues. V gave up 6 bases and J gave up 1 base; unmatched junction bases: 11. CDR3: CASRRRTGDTNTEAFF. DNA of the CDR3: TGCGCCAGCAGACGAAGGACAGGAGATACGAACACTGAAGCTTTCTTT.

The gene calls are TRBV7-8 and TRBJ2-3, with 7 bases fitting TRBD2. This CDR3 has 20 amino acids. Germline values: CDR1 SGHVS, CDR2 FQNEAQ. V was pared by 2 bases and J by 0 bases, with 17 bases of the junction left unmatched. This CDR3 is CASSLRAGASGTTSTDTQYF. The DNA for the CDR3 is TGTGCCAGCAGCTTAAGGGCGGGTGCTAGCGGAACGACTAGCACAGATACGCAGTATTTT.

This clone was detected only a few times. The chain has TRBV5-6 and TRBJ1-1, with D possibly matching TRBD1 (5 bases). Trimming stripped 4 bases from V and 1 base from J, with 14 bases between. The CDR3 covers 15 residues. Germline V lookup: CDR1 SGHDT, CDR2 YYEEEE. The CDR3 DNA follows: TGTGCCAGCAGCGTATGGGGGGTCTCGAACACTGAAGCTTTCTTT. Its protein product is CASSVWGVSNTEAFF.

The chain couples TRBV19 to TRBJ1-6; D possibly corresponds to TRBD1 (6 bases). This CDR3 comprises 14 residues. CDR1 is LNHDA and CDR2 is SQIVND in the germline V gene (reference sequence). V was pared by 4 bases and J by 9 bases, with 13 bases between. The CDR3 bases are TGTGCCAGTAGTAATTCAGGGGAAAGTTCACCCCTCCACTTT. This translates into CASSNSGESSPLHF.

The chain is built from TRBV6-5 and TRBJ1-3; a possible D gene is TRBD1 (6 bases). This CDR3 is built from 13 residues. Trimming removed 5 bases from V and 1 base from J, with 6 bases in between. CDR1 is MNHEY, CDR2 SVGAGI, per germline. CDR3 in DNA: TGTGCCAGCAGTACAGGGTCTGGAAACACCATATATTTT. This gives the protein CASSTGSGNTIYF.

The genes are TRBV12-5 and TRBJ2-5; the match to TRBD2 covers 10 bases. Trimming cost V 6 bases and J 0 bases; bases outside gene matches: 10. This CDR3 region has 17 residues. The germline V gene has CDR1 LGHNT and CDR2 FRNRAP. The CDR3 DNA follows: TGTGCTAGTGGGTCTCCCCGTAGCGGGGGGTACCAAGAGACCCAGTACTTC. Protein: CASGSPRSGGYQETQYF.

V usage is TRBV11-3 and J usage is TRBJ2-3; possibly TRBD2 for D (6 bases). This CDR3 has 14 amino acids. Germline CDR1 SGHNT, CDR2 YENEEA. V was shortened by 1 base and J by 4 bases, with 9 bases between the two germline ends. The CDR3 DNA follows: TGTGCCAGCAGCTTAGTTGCGGGGTCAGATACGCAGTATTTT. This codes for CASSLVAGSDTQYF.

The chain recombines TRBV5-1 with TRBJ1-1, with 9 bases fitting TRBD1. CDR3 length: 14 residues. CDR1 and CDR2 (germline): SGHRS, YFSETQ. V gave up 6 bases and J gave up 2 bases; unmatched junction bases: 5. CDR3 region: CASTPGQGNTEAFF. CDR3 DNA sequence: TGCGCCAGCACTCCGGGACAGGGTAACACTGAAGCTTTCTTT. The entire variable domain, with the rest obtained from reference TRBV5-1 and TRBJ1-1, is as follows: KAGVTQTPRYLIKTRGQQVTLSCSPISGHRSVSWYQQTPGQGLQFLFEYFSETQRNKGNFPGRFSGRQFSNSRSEMNVSTLELGDSALYLCASTPGQGNTEAFFGQGTRLTVV.

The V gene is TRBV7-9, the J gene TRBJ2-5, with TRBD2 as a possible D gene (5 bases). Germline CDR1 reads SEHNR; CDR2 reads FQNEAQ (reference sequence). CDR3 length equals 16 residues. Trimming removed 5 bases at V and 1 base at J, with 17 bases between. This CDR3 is CASSTPLSGFQETQYF. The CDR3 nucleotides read TGTGCCAGCAGCACCCCACTCTCGGGGTTCCAAGAGACCCAGTACTTC.

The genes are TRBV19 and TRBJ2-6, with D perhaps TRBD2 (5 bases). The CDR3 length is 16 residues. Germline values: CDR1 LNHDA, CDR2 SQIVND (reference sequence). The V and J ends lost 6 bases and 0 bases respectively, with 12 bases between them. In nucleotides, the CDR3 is TGTGCCAGTAGCCCGGACGGGGACTCTGGGGCCAACGTCCTGACTTTC. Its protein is CASSPDGDSGANVLTF.

The CDR3 is CASSRTSEADTQYF. CDR3 nucleotide sequence: TGTGCCAGCAGCCGGACTAGCGAGGCAGATACGCAGTATTTT. V gene TRBV5-4 combines with J gene TRBJ2-3; 9 nucleotides align to TRBD2. V lost 4 bases to trimming and J lost 4 bases; unmatched junction nucleotides: 4. The CDR3 loop spans 14 amino acids. Germline V gene lookup returns CDR1 SGHNT and CDR2 YYREEE (reference sequence).

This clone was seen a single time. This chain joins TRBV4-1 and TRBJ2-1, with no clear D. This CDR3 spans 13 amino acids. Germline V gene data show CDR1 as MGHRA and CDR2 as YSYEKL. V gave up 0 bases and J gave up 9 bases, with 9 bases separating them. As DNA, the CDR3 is TGCGCCAGCAGCCAAGATGCCAGAAGTGAGCAGTTCTTC. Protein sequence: CASSQDARSEQFF.

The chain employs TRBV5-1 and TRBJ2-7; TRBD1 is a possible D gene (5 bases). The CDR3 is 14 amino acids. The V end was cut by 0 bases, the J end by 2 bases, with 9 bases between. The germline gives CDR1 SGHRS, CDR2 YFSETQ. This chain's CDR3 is CASSLERGPYEQYF. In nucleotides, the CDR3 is TGCGCCAGCAGCTTGGAAAGGGGTCCCTACGAGCAGTACTTC.

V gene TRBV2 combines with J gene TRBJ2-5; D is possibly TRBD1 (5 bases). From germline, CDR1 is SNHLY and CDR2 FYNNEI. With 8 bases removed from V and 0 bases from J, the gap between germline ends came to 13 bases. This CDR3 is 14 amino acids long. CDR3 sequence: CASARTTDQETQYF. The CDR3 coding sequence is TGTGCCAGCGCTAGGACAACAGACCAAGAGACCCAGTACTTC.

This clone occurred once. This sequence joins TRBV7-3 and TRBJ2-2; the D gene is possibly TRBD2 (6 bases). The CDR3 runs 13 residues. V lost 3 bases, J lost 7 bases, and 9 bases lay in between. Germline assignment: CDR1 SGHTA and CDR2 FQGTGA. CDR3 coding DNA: TGTGCCAGCAGCTTTTTAGCGGTCGGGGAGCTGTTTTTT. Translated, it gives CASSFLAVGELFF.

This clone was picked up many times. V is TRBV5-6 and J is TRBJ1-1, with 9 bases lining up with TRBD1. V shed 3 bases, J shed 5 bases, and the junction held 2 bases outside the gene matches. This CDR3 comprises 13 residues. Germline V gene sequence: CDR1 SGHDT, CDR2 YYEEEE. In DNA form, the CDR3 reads TGTGCCAGCAGCTGGGACAGGGAGACTGAAGCTTTCTTT. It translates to CASSWDRETEAFF.